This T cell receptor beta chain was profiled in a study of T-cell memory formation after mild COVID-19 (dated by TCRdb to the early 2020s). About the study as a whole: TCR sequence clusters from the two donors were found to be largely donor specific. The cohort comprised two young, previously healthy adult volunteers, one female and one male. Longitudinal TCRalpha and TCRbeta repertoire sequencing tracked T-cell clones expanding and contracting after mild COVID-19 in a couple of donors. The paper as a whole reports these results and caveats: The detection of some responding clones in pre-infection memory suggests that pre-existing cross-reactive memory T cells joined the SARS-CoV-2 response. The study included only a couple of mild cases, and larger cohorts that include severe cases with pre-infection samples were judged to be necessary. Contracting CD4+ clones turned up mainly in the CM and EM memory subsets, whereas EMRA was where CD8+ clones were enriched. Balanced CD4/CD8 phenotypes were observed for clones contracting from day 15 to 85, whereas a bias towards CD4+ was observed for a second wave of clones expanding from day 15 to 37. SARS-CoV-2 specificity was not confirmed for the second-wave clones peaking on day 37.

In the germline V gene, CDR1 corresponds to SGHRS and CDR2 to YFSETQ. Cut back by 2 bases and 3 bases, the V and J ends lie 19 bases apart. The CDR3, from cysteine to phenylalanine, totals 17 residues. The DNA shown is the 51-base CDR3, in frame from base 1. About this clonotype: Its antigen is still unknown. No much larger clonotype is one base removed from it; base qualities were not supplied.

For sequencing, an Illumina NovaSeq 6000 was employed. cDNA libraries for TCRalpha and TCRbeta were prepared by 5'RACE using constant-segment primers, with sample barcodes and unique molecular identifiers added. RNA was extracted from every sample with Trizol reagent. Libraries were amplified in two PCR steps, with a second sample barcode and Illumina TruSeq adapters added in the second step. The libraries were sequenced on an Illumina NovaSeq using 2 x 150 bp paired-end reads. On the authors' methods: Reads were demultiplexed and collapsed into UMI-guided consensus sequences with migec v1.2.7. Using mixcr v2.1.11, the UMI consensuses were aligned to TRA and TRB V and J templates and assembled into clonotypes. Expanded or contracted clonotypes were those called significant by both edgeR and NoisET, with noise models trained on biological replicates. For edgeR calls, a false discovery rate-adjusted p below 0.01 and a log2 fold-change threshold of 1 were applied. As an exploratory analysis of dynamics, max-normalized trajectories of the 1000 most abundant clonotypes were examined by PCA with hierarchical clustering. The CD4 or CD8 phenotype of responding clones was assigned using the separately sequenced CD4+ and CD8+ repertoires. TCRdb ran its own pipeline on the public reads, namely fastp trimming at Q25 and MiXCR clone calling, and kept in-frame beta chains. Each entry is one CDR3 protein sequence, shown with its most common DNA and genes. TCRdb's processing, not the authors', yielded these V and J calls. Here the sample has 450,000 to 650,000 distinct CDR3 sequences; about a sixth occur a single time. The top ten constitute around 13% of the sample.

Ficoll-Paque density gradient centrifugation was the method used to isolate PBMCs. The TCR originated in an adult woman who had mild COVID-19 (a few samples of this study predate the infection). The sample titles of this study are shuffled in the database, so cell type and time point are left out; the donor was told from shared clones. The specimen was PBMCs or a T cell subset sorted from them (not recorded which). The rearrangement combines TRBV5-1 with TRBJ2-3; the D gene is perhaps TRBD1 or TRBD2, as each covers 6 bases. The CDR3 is CASSFGRGAFGTDTQYF. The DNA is TGCGCCAGCAGCTTCGGAAGGGGGGCCTTTGGGACAGATACGCAGTATTTT.